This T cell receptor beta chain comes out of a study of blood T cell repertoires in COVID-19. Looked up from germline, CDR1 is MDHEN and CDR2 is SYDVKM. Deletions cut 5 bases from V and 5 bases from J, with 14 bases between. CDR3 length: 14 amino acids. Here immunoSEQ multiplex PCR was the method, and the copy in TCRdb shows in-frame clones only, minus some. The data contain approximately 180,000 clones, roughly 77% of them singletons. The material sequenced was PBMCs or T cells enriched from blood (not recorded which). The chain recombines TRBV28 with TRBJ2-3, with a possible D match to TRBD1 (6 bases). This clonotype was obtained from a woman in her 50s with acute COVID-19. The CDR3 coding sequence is TGTGCCAGCAGTCCGGAGCCCAGGGGAGATACGCAGTATTTT. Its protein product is CASSPEPRGDTQYF.